These 9 T cell receptor beta chains originate from one sample sequenced in a study of T cell responses to AZD1222 COVID-19 vaccine. Here immunoSEQ multiplex PCR was the method, and the copy in TCRdb shows in-frame clones only, minus some. The sample holds more than 110,000 clones, around nine tenths seen once. Specimen: peripheral blood, collected on day 0 of AZD1222 vaccination. The receptors here all came from an adult in good health.

V gene TRBV11-3 combines with J gene TRBJ2-1; D remains ambiguous. Germline values: CDR1 SGHNT, CDR2 YENEEA. Trimming removed 6 bases at V and 6 bases at J, with 12 bases between. This CDR3 has 13 residues. The CDR3 bases are TGTGCCAGCAGTAATGGGGAACTCAATGAGCAGTTCTTC. Its translation is CASSNGELNEQFF.

The chain carries TRBV25-1 and TRBJ1-1; maybe TRBD1 (6 bases). The ends were cut back, 6 bases at V and 4 bases at J, with 21 bases in the middle. The CDR3 contains 16 residues. The germline V gene has CDR1 MGHDK and CDR2 SYGVNS. CDR3 loop: CASSLLGGSGATEAFF. The CDR3 DNA reads as TGTGCCAGCAGCCTTCTGGGGGGCTCGGGGGCCACTGAAGCTTTCTTT.

The rearrangement uses TRBV30 and TRBJ1-5, with TRBD1 matching over 7 bases. With V trimmed by 2 bases and J by 4 bases, 5 bases remained unmatched. This CDR3 is built from 14 residues. Per germline, CDR1 GTSNPN and CDR2 SVGIG (reference sequence). DNA of the CDR3: TGTGCCTGGAGTAGGGGACAGACTAATCAGCCCCAGCATTTT. This gives the protein CAWSRGQTNQPQHF. Variable domain in full (rest from reference TRBV30 and TRBJ1-5): SQTIHQWPATLVQPVGSPLSLECTVEGTSNPNLYWYRQAAGRGLQLLFYSVGIGQISSEVPQNLSASRPQDRQFILSSKKLLLSDSGFYLCAWSRGQTNQPQHFGDGTRLSIL.

The J gene is TRBJ1-2, the V gene TRBV10-3, with 7 bases identical to TRBD1. Germline lookup yields CDR1 ENHRY and CDR2 SYGVKD. J lost 2 bases, V lost 5 bases, and 8 bases had no gene match. The CDR3 runs 15 residues. The chain's CDR3 is CAISWGQLKNYGYTF. For the CDR3, the DNA is TGTGCCATCAGTTGGGGACAGCTTAAGAACTATGGCTACACCTTC.

CDR3 in amino acids: CASSQSIGGGGEKLFF. CDR3 nucleotides: TGTGCCAGCAGCCAATCGATCGGGGGTGGTGGTGAAAAACTGTTTTTT. J is TRBJ1-4 and V is TRBV3-1 (or the pseudogene TRBV3-2), with D perhaps matching TRBD1 (5 bases). V lost 2 bases and J 7 bases, leaving 17 bases between the germline ends. The CDR3 loop spans 16 amino acids. In germline, CDR1 is LGHDT, CDR2 YNNKEL (reference sequence).

The chain employs TRBV18 and TRBJ1-2, with a tentative D call TRBD1 (6 bases). This CDR3 region has 16 residues. Trimming removed 3 bases from V and 1 base from J, with 15 bases in between. Per the germline V gene, CDR1 is KGHSH and CDR2 is LQKENI. As DNA, the CDR3 is TGTGCCAGCTCACCCGGGACAAGGACGATTAACTATGGCTACACCTTC. Its protein is CASSPGTRTINYGYTF.

The rearrangement links TRBV7-2 to TRBJ2-2; D gene ambiguous. Germline V gives CDR1 SGHTA, CDR2 FQGNSA. There are 15 residues in the CDR3. Trimming shortened V by 5 bases and J by 1 base, and 11 bases separated the two germline ends. The CDR3 DNA reads as TGTGCCAGCAGCAACCGGGCCTTGAACACCGGGGAGCTGTTTTTT. Its translation is CASSNRALNTGELFF.

This chain links TRBV10-2 with TRBJ1-3, with 8 bases that match TRBD1. The V gene's germline CDR1 is WSHSY and CDR2 SAAADI. The CDR3 spans 15 residues. The J segment lost 3 bases and the V segment lost 7 bases, leaving 8 bases of the junction unmatched. This CDR3 is CASTLGQGGGNTIYF. The CDR3 nucleotides read TGCGCCAGCACCCTTGGACAGGGAGGTGGAAACACCATATATTTT.

The rearrangement uses TRBV3-1 (or the pseudogene TRBV3-2) and TRBJ2-3; D possibly corresponds to TRBD2 (6 bases). The CDR3 runs 14 residues. Germline CDR1 reads LGHDT; CDR2 reads YNNKEL (reference sequence). The ends were cut back, 0 bases at V and 6 bases at J, with 10 bases in the middle. CDR3 sequence reads: CASSQEEGRDTQYF. The CDR3 DNA sequence: TGTGCCAGCAGCCAAGAGGAGGGGCGGGATACGCAGTATTTT.